This entry features one TCR beta chain sequence. Its target is not known. These data are taken from a study of CXCR3-negative and CXCR3-positive naive CD8 T cells. Overall study context: Across all libraries, TRB reads numbered about 135 million, with about 1.5 +/- 0.3 million in each library.

Naive CD8+ T cells displayed a CD45RO-CCR7+CD27+CD95- phenotype. Study results and limitations: CXCR3 expression partially decreased after cryopreservation; most assays used fresh PBMCs. CXCR3-positive naive cells carried more hydrophobic TRB CDR3s than CXCR3-negative naive cells did.

Via 5' RACE with UMI labels, TRB cDNA libraries were prepared. TCRdb reprocessed the 5' RACE reads, keeping one entry per CDR3 protein, no DNA. The sample data list over 100,000 distinct CDR3 sequences. CDR3 length equals 13 residues. Looked up from germline, CDR1 is GTSNPN and CDR2 is SVGIG (reference sequence). This receptor was obtained from a human donor in good health. Some clones in this sample may be carry-over from other donors' samples. The V and J genes are TRBV30 and TRBJ2-7; TCRdb names TRBD1, which stays unverified in the absence of DNA. The sequencing sample was made of naive CXCR3- CD8+ T cells from blood. The subset was: CD45RO-CCR7+CD27+CD95- naive CD8+ T cells lacking CXCR3 (TNR3-). The CDR3 sequence is CAWSAGTVYEQYF.